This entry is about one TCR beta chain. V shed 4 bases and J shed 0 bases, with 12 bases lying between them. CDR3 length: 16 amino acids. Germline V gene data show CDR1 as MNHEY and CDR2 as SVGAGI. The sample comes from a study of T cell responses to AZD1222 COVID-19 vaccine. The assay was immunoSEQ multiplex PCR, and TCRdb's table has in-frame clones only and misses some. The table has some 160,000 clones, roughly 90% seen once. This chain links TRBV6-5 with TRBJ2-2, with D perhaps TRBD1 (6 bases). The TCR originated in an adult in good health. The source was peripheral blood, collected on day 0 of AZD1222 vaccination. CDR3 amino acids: CASSSLGTSNTGELFF. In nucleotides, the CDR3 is TGTGCCAGCAGTTCACTTGGGACATCGAACACCGGGGAGCTGTTTTTT.